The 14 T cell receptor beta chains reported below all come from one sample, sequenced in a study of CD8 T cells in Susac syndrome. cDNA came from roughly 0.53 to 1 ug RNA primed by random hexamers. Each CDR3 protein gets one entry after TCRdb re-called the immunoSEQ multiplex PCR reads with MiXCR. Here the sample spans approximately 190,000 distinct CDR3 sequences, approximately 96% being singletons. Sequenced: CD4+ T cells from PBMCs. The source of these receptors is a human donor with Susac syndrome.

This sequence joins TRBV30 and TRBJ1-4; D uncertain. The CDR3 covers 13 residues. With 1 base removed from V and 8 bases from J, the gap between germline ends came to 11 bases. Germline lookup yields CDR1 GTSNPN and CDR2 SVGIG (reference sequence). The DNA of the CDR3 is TGTGCCTGGAGTGGCCAGGTAGGGGAAAAACTGTTTTTT. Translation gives CAWSGQVGEKLFF.

CDR3 in amino acids: CASSRDKNFYGYTF. In nucleotides, the CDR3 is TGTGCCAGCAGCCGGGACAAGAACTTCTATGGCTACACCTTC. The V call is TRBV3-1, the J call TRBJ1-2; TRBD1 is a possible D gene (6 bases). Trimming stripped 4 bases from V and 4 bases from J, with 13 bases between. The CDR3 is 14 amino acids. Germline V gene data show CDR1 as LGHDT and CDR2 as YNNKEL (reference sequence).

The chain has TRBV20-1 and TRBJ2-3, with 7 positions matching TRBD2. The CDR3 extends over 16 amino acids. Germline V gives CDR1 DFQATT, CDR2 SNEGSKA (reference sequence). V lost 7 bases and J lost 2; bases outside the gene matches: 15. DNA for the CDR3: TGCAGTGTCGGCCATAGGGGCGGGGGAATCACAGATACGCAGTATTTT. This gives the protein CSVGHRGGGITDTQYF.

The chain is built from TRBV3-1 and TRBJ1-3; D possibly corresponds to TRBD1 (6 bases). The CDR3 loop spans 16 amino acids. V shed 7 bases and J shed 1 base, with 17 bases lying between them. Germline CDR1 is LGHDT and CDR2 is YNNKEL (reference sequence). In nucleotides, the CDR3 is TGTGCCAGCAAGATCGCAGGGGAGTCATCTGGAAACACCATATATTTT. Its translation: CASKIAGESSGNTIYF.

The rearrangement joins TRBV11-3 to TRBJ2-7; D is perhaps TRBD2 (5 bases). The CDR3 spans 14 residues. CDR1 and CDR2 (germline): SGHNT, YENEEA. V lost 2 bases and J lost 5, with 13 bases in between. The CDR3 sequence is CASSLSASSHEQYF. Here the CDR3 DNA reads TGTGCCAGCAGCTTATCTGCTAGCAGCCACGAGCAGTACTTC.

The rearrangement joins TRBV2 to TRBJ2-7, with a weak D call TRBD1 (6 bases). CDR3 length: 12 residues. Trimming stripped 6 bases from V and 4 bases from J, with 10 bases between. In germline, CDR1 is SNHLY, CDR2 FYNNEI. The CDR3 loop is CASRDRLYEQYF. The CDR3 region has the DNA TGTGCCAGCAGGGACAGATTATACGAGCAGTACTTC.

As DNA, the CDR3 is TGTGCCAGCAGTCTCGGGGGGGCCCTTGAGACCCAGTACTTC. Translating it yields CASSLGGALETQYF. This chain joins TRBV12-3 or TRBV12-4 and TRBJ2-5, with TRBD2 matching over 8 bases. This CDR3 contains 14 residues. V trimming: 5 bases; J trimming: 5 bases; junction bases outside the gene matches: 7.

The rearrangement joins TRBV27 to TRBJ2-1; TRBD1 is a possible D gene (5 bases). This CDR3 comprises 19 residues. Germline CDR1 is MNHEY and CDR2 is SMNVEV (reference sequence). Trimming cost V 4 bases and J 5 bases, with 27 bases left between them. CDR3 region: CASSSRVPLGPTVDNEQFF. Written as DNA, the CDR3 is TGTGCCAGCAGTTCCCGAGTTCCCCTCGGGCCGACAGTCGACAATGAGCAGTTCTTC.

The CDR3 DNA reads as TGTGCCAGCAGCCCGGGGTCCACTAGCGGGGGGGGTGAGACCCAGTACTTC. As protein: CASSPGSTSGGGETQYF. This chain links TRBV5-4 with TRBJ2-5; 13 bases are a match to TRBD2. Germline V lookup: CDR1 SGHNT, CDR2 YYREEE (reference sequence). This CDR3 is built from 17 residues. The ends lost 4 bases at V and 5 bases at J; junction bases unmatched: 11.

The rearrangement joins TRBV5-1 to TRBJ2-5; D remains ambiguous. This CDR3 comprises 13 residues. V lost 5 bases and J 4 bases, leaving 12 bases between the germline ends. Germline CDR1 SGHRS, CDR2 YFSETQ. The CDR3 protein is CASSGQVGETQYF. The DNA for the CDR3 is TGCGCCAGCAGTGGGCAGGTAGGAGAGACCCAGTACTTC. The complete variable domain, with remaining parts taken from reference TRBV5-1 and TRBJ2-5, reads KAGVTQTPRYLIKTRGQQVTLSCSPISGHRSVSWYQQTPGQGLQFLFEYFSETQRNKGNFPGRFSGRQFSNSRSEMNVSTLELGDSALYLCASSGQVGETQYFGPGTRLLVL.

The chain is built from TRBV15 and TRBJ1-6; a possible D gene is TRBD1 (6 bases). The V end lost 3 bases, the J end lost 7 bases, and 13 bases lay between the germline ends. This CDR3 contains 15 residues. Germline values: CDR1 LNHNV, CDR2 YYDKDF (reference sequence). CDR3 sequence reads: CATSSGRTENSPLHF. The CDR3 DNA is TGTGCCACCAGCAGTGGCCGGACAGAGAATTCACCCCTCCACTTT.

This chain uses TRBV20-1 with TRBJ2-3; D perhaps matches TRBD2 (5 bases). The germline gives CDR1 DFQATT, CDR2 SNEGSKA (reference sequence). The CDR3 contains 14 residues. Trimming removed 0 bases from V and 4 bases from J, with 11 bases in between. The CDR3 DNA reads TGCAGTGCTAGAGATATACTAGTCCCAGATACGCAGTATTTT. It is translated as CSARDILVPDTQYF.

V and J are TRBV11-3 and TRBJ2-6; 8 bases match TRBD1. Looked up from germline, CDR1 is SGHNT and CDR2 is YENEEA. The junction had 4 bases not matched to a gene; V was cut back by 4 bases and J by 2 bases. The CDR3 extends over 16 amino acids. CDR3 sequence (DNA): TGTGCCAGCAGCTCCCGGACAGGGACTGGGGCCAACGTCCTGACTTTC. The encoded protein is CASSSRTGTGANVLTF.

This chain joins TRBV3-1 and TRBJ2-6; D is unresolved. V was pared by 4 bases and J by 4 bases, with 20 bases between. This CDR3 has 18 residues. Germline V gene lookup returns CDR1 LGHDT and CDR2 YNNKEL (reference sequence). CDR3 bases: TGTGCCAGCAGCCCCGGACGGGCTTCTCGGGCGGGGGCCAACGTCCTGACTTTC. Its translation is CASSPGRASRAGANVLTF. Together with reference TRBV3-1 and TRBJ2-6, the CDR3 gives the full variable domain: DTAVSQTPKYLVTQMGNDKSIKCEQNLGHDTMYWYKQDSKKFLKIMFSYNNKELIINETVPNRFSPKSPDKAHLNLHINSLELGDSAVYFCASSPGRASRAGANVLTFGAGSRLTVL.